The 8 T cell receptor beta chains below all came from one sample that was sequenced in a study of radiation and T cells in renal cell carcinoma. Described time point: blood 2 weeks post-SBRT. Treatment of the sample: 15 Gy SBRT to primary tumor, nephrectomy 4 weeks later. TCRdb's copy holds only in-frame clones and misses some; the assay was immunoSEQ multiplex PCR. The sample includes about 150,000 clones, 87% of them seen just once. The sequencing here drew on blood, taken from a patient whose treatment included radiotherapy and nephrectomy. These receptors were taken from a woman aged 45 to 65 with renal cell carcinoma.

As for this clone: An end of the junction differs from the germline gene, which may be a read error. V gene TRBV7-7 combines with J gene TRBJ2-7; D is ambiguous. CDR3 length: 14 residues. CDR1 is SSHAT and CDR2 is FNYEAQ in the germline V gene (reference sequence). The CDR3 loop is CASSLGYGNYEQYF. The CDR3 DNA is TGTGCTAGCAGCTTAGGGTACGGAAACTACGAGCAGTACTTC.

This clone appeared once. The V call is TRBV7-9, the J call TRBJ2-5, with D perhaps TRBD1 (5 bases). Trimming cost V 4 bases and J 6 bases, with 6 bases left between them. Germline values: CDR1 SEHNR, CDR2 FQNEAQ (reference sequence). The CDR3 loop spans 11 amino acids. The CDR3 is CASSWGQTQYF. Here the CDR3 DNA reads TGTGCCAGCAGCTGGGGCCAGACCCAGTACTTC.

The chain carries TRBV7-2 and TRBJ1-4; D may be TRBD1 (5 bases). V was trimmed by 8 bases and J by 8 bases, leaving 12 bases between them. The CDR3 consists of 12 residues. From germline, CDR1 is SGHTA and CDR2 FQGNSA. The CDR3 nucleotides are TGTGCCAGCCGGCAGGGAGGCGAAAAACTGTTTTTT. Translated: CASRQGGEKLFF.

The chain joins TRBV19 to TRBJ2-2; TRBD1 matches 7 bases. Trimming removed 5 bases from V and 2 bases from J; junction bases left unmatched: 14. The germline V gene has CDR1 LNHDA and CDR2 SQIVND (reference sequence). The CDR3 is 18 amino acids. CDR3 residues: CASSLYTTGALNTGELFF. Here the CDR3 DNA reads TGTGCCAGTAGTCTTTACACCACAGGGGCTCTTAACACCGGGGAGCTGTTTTTT.

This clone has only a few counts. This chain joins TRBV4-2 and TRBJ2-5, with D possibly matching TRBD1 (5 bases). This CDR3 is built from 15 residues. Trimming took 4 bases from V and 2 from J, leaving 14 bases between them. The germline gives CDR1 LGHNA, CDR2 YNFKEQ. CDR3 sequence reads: CASSLSDSRQETQYF. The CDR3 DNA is TGTGCCAGCAGCCTGAGCGACAGTCGGCAAGAGACCCAGTACTTC.

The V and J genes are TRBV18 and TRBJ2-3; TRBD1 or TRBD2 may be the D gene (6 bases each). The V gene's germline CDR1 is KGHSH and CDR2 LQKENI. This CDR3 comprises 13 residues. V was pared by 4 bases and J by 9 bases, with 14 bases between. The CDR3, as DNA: TGTGCCAGCTCACGGGGGGCAGGGGAAACGCAGTATTTT. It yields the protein CASSRGAGETQYF.

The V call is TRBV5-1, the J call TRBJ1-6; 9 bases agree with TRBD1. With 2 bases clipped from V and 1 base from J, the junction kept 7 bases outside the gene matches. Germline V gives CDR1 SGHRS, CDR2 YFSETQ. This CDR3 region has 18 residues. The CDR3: CASSLYRDRVSYNSPLHF. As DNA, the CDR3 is TGCGCCAGCAGCTTATACCGGGACAGGGTGTCCTATAATTCACCCCTCCACTTT. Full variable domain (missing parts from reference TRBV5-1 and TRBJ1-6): KAGVTQTPRYLIKTRGQQVTLSCSPISGHRSVSWYQQTPGQGLQFLFEYFSETQRNKGNFPGRFSGRQFSNSRSEMNVSTLELGDSALYLCASSLYRDRVSYNSPLHFGNGTRLTVT.

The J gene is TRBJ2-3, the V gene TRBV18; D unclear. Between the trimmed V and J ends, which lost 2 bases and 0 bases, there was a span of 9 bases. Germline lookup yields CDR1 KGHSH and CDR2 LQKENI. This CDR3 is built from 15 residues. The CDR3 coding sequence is TGTGCCAGCTCACCAGCTAGTCCTAGCACAGATACGCAGTATTTT. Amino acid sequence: CASSPASPSTDTQYF.